The clone carrying this TCR beta chain was seen repeatedly, ten times or more. The CDR3 runs 15 residues. Germline loops: CDR1 SGHTA, CDR2 FQGNSA. Between the trimmed V and J ends, which lost 7 bases and 4 bases, there was a span of 18 bases. These data originate in a study of CD4 and CD8 cells across lung adenocarcinoma regions. Localized lung adenocarcinoma, a non-small cell lung cancer, affected the donors. TCRdb independently ran MiXCR on the PCR reads; one entry per CDR3 protein. The sample yields approximately 12,000 distinct CDR3 sequences, roughly 48% seen once. The source material was CD8+ T cells from the margin of a lung tumor. The sequence was obtained from a female donor with lung adenocarcinoma. The CD4 and CD8 labels of this study may be unreliable. This chain uses TRBV7-2 with TRBJ2-3; D may match TRBD1 or TRBD2 (5 bases each). CDR3 coding DNA: TGTGCCAGCAAGCTTATTATTGGGGGATCAGATACGCAGTATTTT. Translated: CASKLIIGGSDTQYF.